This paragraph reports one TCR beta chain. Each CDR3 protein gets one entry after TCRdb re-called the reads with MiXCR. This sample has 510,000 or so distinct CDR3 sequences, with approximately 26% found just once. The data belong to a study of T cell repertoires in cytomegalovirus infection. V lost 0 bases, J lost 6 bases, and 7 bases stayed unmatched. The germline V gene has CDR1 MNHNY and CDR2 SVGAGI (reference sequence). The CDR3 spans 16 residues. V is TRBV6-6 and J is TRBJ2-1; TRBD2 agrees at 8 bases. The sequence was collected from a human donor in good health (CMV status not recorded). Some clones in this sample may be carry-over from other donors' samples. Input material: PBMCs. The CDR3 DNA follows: TGTGCCAGCAGTTACTCGTCCAGCGGGAGTGGCAATGAGCAGTTCTTC. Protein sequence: CASSYSSSGSGNEQFF.